Sequencing of this T cell receptor (beta chain) was carried out in a study of blood T cells in healthy people across ages. Study conclusions and caveats: Strong correlation linked observed beta diversity and percent naive T cells. Per million T cells, TCR beta diversity dropped about linearly as age rose.

This CDR3 is 14 amino acids long. Germline lookup yields CDR1 MNHEY and CDR2 SMNVEV (reference sequence). V gave up 3 bases and J gave up 4 bases, with 10 bases separating them. The sample holds many counts of this clonotype. No antigen is known for it. Sample donors were healthy Caucasian individuals that came from Russia, aged roughly 6 to 100. It was with a sample-barcoded 5' primer and a J-beta primer mix that a second PCR of roughly 6 to 12 cycles was run. TCRdb re-called the 5' RACE reads through MiXCR, storing one row per CDR3 protein. The sample contains hundreds of thousands of distinct CDR3 sequences, under 25% of which appear only once.

Sequenced input: blood. The clonotype comes from a man aged 65-85 years in good health. V and J are TRBV27 and TRBJ2-1; no clear D gene. For the CDR3, the DNA is TGTGCCAGCAGTTTCGGCGGAACTTACAATGAGCAGTTCTTC. It encodes CASSFGGTYNEQFF.